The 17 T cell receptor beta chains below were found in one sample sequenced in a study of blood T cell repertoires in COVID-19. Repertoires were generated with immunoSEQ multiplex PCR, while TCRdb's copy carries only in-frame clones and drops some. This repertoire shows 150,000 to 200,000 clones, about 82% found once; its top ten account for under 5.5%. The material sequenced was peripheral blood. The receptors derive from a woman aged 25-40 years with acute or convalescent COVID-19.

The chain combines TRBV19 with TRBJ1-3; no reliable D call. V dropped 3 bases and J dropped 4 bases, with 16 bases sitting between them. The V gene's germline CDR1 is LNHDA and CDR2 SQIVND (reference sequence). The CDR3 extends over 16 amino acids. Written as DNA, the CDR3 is TGTGCCAGTAGTATTCTGACACCGCCTTACGGAAACACCATATATTTT. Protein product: CASSILTPPYGNTIYF.

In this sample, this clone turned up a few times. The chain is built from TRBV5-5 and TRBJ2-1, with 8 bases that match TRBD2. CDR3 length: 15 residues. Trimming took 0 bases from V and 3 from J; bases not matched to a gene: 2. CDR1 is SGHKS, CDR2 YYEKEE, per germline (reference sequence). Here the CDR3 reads CASSLEAGDYNEQFF. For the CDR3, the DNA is TGTGCCAGCAGCTTGGAAGCGGGAGACTACAATGAGCAGTTCTTC.

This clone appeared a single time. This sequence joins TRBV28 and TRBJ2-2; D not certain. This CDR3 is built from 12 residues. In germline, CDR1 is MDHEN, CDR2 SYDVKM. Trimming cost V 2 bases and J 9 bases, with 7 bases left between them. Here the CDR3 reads CASSLRVRELFF. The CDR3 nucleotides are TGTGCCAGCAGTTTACGTGTCCGGGAGCTGTTTTTT. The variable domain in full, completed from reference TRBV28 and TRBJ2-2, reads DVKVTQSSRYLVKRTGEKVFLECVQDMDHENMFWYRQDPGLGLRLIYFSYDVKMKEKGDIPEGYSVSREKKERFSLILESASTNQTSMYLCASSLRVRELFFGEGSRLTVL.

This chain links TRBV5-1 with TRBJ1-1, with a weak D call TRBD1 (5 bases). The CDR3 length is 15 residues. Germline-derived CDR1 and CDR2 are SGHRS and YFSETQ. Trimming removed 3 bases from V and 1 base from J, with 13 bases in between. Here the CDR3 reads CASSSLTAKNTEAFF. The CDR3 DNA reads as TGCGCCAGCAGCTCCCTGACAGCTAAGAACACTGAAGCTTTCTTT.

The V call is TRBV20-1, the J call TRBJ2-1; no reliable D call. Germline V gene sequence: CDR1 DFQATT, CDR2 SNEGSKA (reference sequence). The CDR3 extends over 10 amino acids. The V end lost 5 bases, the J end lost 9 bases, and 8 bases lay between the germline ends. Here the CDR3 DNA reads TGCAGTGCTCGCCAGGTTGAGCAGTTCTTC. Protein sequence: CSARQVEQFF.

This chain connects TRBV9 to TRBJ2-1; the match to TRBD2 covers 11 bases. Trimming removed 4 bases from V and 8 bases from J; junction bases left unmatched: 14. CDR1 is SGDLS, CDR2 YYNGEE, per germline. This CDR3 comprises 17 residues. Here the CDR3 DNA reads TGTGCCAGCAGCACGACTAGCGGGGACAGTAAATCCGATGAGCAGTTCTTC. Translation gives CASSTTSGDSKSDEQFF.

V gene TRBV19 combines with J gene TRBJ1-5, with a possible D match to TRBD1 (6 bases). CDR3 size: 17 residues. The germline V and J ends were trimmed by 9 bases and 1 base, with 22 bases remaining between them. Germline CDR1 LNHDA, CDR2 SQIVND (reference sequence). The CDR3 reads CASLAGGVGLSNQPQHF. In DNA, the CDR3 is TGTGCCAGCCTGGCGGGGGGCGTGGGCCTGAGCAATCAGCCCCAGCATTTT.

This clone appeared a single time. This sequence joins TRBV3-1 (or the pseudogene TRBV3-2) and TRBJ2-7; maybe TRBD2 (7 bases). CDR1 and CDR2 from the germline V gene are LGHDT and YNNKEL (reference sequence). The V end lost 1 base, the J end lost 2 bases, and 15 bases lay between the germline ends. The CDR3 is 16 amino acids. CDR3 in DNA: TGTGCCAGCAGCCAAGTAGGTCGGGGGGCGGCCTACGAGCAGTACTTC. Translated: CASSQVGRGAAYEQYF.

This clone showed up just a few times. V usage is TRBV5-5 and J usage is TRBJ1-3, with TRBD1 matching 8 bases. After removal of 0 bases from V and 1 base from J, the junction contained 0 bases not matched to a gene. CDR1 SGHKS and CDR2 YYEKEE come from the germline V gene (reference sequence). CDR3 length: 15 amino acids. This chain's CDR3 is CASSLGDRSGNTIYF. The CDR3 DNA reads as TGTGCCAGCAGCTTGGGGGACAGGTCTGGAAACACCATATATTTT. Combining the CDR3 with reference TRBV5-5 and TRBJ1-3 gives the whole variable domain DAGVTQSPTHLIKTRGQQVTLRCSPISGHKSVSWYQQVLGQGPQFIFQYYEKEERGRGNFPDRFSARQFPNYSSELNVNALLLGDSALYLCASSLGDRSGNTIYFGEGSWLTVV.

CDR3 residues: CASSVPGPNEQFF. DNA of the CDR3: TGTGCCAGCAGCGTACCGGGTCCTAATGAGCAGTTCTTC. The J gene is TRBJ2-1, the V gene TRBV9; no clear D. V was clipped by 1 base and J by 7 bases, with 9 bases between them. The CDR3 spans 13 residues. Per germline, CDR1 SGDLS and CDR2 YYNGEE.

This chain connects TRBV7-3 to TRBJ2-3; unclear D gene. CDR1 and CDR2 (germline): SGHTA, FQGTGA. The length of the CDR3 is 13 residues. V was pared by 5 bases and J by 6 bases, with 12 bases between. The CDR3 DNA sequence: TGTGCCAGCAGCCAACAAACCGGGGATACGCAGTATTTT. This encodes CASSQQTGDTQYF.

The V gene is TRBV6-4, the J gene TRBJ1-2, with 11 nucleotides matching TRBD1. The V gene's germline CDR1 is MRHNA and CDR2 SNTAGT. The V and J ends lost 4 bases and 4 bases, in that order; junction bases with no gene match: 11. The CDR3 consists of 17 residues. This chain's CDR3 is CASSAAGQGAVGYGYTF. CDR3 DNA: TGTGCCAGCAGTGCAGCTGGACAGGGGGCCGTCGGCTATGGCTACACCTTC.

This CDR3 is CAIGGTSGTDTQYF. DNA for the CDR3: TGTGCCATCGGCGGGACTAGCGGCACAGATACGCAGTATTTT. V gene TRBV2 combines with J gene TRBJ2-3; 10 positions match TRBD2. The junction had 5 bases not matched to a gene; V was cut back by 10 bases and J by 1 base. Germline loops: CDR1 SNHLY, CDR2 FYNNEI. The CDR3 sequence is 14 residues long.

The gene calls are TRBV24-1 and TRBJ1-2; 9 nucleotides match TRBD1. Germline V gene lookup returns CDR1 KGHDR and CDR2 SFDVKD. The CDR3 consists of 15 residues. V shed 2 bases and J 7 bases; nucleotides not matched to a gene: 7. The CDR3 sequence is CATSDSGTGYFGYTF. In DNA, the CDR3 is TGTGCCACCAGTGATTCCGGGACAGGGTATTTTGGCTACACCTTC.

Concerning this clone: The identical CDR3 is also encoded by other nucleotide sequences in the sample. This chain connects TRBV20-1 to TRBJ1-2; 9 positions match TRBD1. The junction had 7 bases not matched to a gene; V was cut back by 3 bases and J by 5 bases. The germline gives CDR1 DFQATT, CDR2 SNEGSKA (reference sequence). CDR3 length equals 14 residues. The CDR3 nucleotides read TGCAGTGCTAGTCGGACAGGGGTAGGGTATGGCTACACCTTC. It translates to CSASRTGVGYGYTF.

This CDR3 is CATSSLPTSNEQFF. The CDR3 DNA follows: TGTGCCACCAGCAGTTTGCCTACTTCTAATGAGCAGTTCTTC. This chain links TRBV15 with TRBJ2-1; D is unclear. The CDR3 contains 14 residues. Trimming shortened V by 3 bases and J by 7 bases, and 13 bases separated the two germline ends. CDR1 LNHNV and CDR2 YYDKDF come from the germline V gene (reference sequence).

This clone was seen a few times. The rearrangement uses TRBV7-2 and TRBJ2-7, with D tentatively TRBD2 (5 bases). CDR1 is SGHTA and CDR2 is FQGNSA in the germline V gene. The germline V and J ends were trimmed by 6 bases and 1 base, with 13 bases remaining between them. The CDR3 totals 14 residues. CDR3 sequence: CASRKDGGSYEQYF. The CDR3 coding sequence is TGTGCCAGCAGAAAAGACGGAGGTTCCTACGAGCAGTACTTC.